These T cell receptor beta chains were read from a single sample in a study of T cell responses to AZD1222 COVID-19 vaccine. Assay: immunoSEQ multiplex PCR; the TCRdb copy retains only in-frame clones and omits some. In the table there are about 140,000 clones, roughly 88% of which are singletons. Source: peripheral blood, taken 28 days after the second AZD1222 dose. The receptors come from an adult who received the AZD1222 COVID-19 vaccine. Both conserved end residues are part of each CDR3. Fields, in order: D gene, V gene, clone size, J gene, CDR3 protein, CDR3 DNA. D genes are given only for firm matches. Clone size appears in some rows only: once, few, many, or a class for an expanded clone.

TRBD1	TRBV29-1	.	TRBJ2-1	CSVAQGGYNEQFF	TGCAGCGTTGCACAGGGGGGCTACAATGAGCAGTTCTTC
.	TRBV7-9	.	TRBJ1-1	CASSLGADDRPMNTEAFF	TGTGCCAGCAGCTTAGGGGCCGACGACAGACCGATGAACACTGAAGCTTTCTTT
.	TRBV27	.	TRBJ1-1	CASSSHLGTEAFF	TGTGCCAGCAGTTCCCATTTGGGGACTGAAGCTTTCTTT
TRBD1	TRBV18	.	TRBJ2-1	CASSPPGRGRWNEQFF	TGTGCCAGCTCACCACCAGGCAGGGGGCGATGGAATGAGCAGTTCTTC
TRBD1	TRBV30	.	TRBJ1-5	CAWSRGTGDQPQHF	TGTGCCTGGAGTAGGGGGACAGGGGATCAGCCCCAGCATTTT
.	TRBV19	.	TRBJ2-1	CASSMRGGVNYNEQFF	TGTGCCAGTAGTATGAGAGGCGGGGTTAACTACAATGAGCAGTTCTTC
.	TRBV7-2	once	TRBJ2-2	CASSLYIGATGELFF	TGTGCCAGCAGCTTATACATCGGGGCCACCGGGGAGCTGTTTTTT
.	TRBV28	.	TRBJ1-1	CASSPPVVGGTEAFF	TGTGCCAGCTCCCCGCCCGTGGTCGGAGGCACTGAAGCTTTCTTT
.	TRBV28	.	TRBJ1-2	CASILSRGGYGYTF	TGTGCCAGCATTCTATCCCGGGGGGGCTATGGCTACACCTTC
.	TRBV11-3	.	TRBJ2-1	CASSFLGLYNEQFF	TGTGCCAGCAGCTTTCTGGGGCTTTACAATGAGCAGTTCTTC
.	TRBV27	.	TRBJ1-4	CASRPGRWATNEKLFF	TGTGCCAGCAGACCGGGACGGTGGGCAACTAATGAAAAACTGTTTTTT
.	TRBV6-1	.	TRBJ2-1	CASSEGAGLVYNEQFF	TGTGCCAGCAGTGAAGGTGCTGGACTGGTCTACAATGAGCAGTTCTTC
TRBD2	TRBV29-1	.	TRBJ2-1	CSVEGGGSPYNEQFF	TGCAGCGTTGAAGGGGGGGGAAGCCCCTACAATGAGCAGTTCTTC
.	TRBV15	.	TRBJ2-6	CATSRDQGSGANVLTF	TGTGCCACCAGCAGAGATCAGGGCTCTGGGGCCAACGTCCTGACTTTC
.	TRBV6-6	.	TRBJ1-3	CASCQGTGNTIYF	TGTGCCAGCTGTCAGGGAACTGGAAACACCATATATTTT
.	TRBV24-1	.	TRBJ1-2	CATSDPGQRYTF	TGTGCCACCAGTGATCCCGGACAGCGCTACACCTTC
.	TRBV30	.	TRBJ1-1	CAWSVRGGGTEAFF	TGTGCCTGGAGTGTACGGGGGGGCGGGACTGAAGCTTTCTTT
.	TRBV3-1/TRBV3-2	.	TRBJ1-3	CASSPRESGNTIYF	TGTGCCAGCAGCCCTAGGGAGTCTGGAAACACCATATATTTT
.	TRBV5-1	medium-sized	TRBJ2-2	CASSLGSSGELFF	TGCGCCAGCAGCTTGGGGTCCTCCGGGGAGCTGTTTTTT
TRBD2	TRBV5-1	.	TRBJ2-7	CASSLQQGGTRSYEQYF	TGCGCCAGCAGCTTGCAACAGGGAGGGACTAGGTCCTACGAGCAGTACTTC
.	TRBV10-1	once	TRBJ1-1	CASSLGQNTEAFF	TGCGCCAGCAGTTTGGGACAGAACACTGAAGCTTTCTTT
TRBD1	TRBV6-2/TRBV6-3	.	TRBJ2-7	CASSSDRVDLYEQYF	TGTGCCAGCAGCTCGGACAGGGTAGATCTCTACGAGCAGTACTTC
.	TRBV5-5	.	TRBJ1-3	CASSFDRASGNTIYF	TGTGCCAGCAGCTTCGACAGAGCCTCTGGAAACACCATATATTTT
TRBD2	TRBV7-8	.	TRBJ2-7	CASSLGSGRFEQYF	TGTGCCAGCAGCTTAGGTAGCGGGAGGTTCGAGCAGTACTTC
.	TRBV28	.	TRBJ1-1	CASRAWGQNTEAFF	TGTGCCAGCCGGGCTTGGGGGCAGAACACTGAAGCTTTCTTT
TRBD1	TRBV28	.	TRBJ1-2	CASLRDRVYGYTF	TGTGCCAGCCTTCGGGACAGGGTCTATGGCTACACCTTC
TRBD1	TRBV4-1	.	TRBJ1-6	CASSQTGSSYNSPLHF	TGCGCCAGCAGCCAGACAGGGAGCTCCTATAATTCACCCCTCCACTTT
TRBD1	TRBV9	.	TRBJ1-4	CASSAPGTGVEKLFF	TGTGCCAGCAGCGCCCCCGGGACAGGGGTCGAAAAACTGTTTTTT
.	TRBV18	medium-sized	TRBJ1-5	CASSLDNGNQPQHF	TGTGCCAGCTCACTGGACAACGGCAATCAGCCCCAGCATTTT
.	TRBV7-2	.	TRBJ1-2	CASSLAQGRGYTF	TGTGCCAGCAGCTTAGCACAGGGTCGTGGCTACACCTTC
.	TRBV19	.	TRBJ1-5	CASSIALGSNQPQHF	TGTGCCAGTAGTATAGCTTTAGGCAGCAATCAGCCCCAGCATTTT
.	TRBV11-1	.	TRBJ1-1	CASSSQGNTEAFF	TGTGCCAGCAGCTCCCAGGGGAACACTGAAGCTTTCTTT
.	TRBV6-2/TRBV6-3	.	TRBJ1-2	CASSDNYGYTF	TGTGCCAGCAGTGATAACTATGGCTACACCTTC
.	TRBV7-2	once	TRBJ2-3	CASSSTDTQYF	TGTGCCAGCAGCAGTACAGATACGCAGTATTTT
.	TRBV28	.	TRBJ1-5	CASSPVGERQPQHF	TGTGCCAGCAGCCCTGTTGGGGAGAGACAGCCCCAGCATTTT
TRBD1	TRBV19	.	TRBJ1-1	CASSPRQGRNTEAFF	TGTGCCAGTAGTCCAAGACAGGGACGGAACACTGAAGCTTTCTTT
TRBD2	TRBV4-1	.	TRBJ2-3	CASSQDGTGGSDTQYF	TGCGCCAGCAGCCAAGATGGGACGGGGGGTTCAGATACGCAGTATTTT
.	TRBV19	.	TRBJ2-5	CASSKDIGMGQETQYF	TGTGCCAGTAGTAAAGACATCGGGATGGGACAAGAGACCCAGTACTTC
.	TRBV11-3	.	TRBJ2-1	CASSLDNEQFF	TGTGCCAGCAGCTTGGACAATGAGCAGTTCTTC
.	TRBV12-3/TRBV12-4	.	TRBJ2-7	CASSKGYEQYF	TGTGCCAGCAGCAAGGGTTACGAGCAGTACTTC
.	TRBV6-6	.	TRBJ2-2	CASRLGQNTGELFF	TGTGCCAGCAGACTCGGACAGAACACCGGGGAGCTGTTTTTT
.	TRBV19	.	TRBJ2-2	CASSTTGKNTGELFF	TGTGCCAGTAGTACAACAGGGAAGAACACCGGGGAGCTGTTTTTT
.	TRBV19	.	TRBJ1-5	CASSIVGVLNQPQHF	TGTGCCAGTAGTATAGTAGGCGTTCTCAATCAGCCCCAGCATTTT
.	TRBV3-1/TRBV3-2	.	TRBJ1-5	CASSQGGARAQPQHF	TGTGCCAGCAGCCAAGGGGGAGCCAGGGCACAGCCCCAGCATTTT
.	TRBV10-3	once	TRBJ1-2	CAISSGTWGYTF	TGTGCCATCAGTTCAGGGACGTGGGGCTACACCTTC
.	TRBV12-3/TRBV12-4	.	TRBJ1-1	CASSFPPVRRPFF	TGTGCCAGCAGTTTTCCTCCTGTGAGGCGCCCTTTCTTT
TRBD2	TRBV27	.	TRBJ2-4	CATRTSGENIQYF	TGTGCCACACGGACTAGCGGGGAAAACATTCAGTACTTC